This is a list of T cell receptor beta chains from one sample in a study of T cell responses to AZD1222 COVID-19 vaccine. Clones were read by immunoSEQ multiplex PCR, and TCRdb kept only the in-frame ones, dropping some. In the table there are 130,000 to 150,000 clones, roughly 90% of which are singletons. This material consisted of peripheral blood, taken on day 0 of AZD1222 vaccination. These receptors were taken from an adult in good health. Each CDR3 is given with its conserved first and last residue. Where a row states a size, it is once, few, many or the class of an expanded clone; other rows omit it.

CDR3 protein	J gene	V gene	CDR3 length	clone size
CASSRERTGVGYGYTF	TRBJ1-2	TRBV2	16	.
CASSLTGGGTEAFF	TRBJ1-1	TRBV5-1	14	.
CASSVGGEETQYF	TRBJ2-5	TRBV9	13	.
CASSPGHSTDTQYF	TRBJ2-3	TRBV28	14	.
CASSIKGRETQYF	TRBJ2-5	TRBV19	13	.
CASSLGATNEKLFF	TRBJ1-4	TRBV5-1	14	.
CASSYGLANKNIQYF	TRBJ2-4	TRBV6-5	15	.
CASSHLPAPQETQYF	TRBJ2-5	TRBV4-2	15	.
CASSQSRHRNEQYF	TRBJ2-7	TRBV3-1/TRBV3-2	14	.
CASSGQGAGAEAFF	TRBJ1-1	TRBV27	14	.
CASSLDGRENTGELFF	TRBJ2-2	TRBV5-1	16	.
CASSPLGSGENYGYTF	TRBJ1-2	TRBV6-6	16	.
CASSSGTSDQETQYF	TRBJ2-5	TRBV7-6	15	.
CASSQGLEGPYNEQFF	TRBJ2-1	TRBV3-1/TRBV3-2	16	.
CASSNMGATEAFF	TRBJ1-1	TRBV19	13	.
CASSRALGDTQYF	TRBJ2-3	TRBV18	13	.
CASSLSRPNSPLHF	TRBJ1-6	TRBV7-3	14	.
CATGQENTGELFF	TRBJ2-2	TRBV27	13	.
CASSKTGTTYEQYF	TRBJ2-7	TRBV25-1	14	.
CASSGYANTEAFF	TRBJ1-1	TRBV9	13	.
CASRLVAGSGYYEQYF	TRBJ2-7	TRBV12-2	16	few
CASSPRWGGRSGQETQYF	TRBJ2-5	TRBV5-1	18	.
CASSLVGGRDSPLHF	TRBJ1-6	TRBV7-2	15	few
CSVLDRDLAYEQYF	TRBJ2-7	TRBV29-1	14	.
CASSWGTANYGYTF	TRBJ1-2	TRBV7-9	14	once
CASKGATEAFF	TRBJ1-1	TRBV23-1	11	.
CASSSGPGQYYGYTF	TRBJ1-2	TRBV7-2	15	once
CASSPPAGTSTDTQYF	TRBJ2-3	TRBV28	16	.
CASSEALWGTEAFF	TRBJ1-1	TRBV6-1	14	.
CASSQGRGNTIYF	TRBJ1-3	TRBV4-1	13	.
CASSQLAGVGDTQYF	TRBJ2-3	TRBV4-2	15	once
CASRHKAGDNNEQFF	TRBJ2-1	TRBV4-1	15	once
CASSLRGRRAFF	TRBJ1-1	TRBV3-1/TRBV3-2	12	.
CASSSLWSVANEKLFF	TRBJ1-4	TRBV18	16	.
CASSFSLGYEQYF	TRBJ2-7	TRBV27	13	.
CASSIGGGLRNQPQHF	TRBJ1-5	TRBV19	16	few
CAISEPTLGGANVLTF	TRBJ2-6	TRBV10-3	16	.
CASSLGSSYMGPYGYTF	TRBJ1-2	TRBV7-6	17	once